This entry is about one TCR beta chain. Its antigen is as yet unknown. The data stem from a study of graft-versus-host responses after intestinal transplantation. TCRdb keeps only in-frame clones here, not all; method: immunoSEQ multiplex PCR. In the table there are about 90,000 clones, about 93% of which are singletons. The sample was unstimulated CD8+ T cells sorted from spleen or lymph node cells, taken before intestinal transplant. The receptor was derived from a human donor who received an intestinal transplant.

The CDR3 spells CASSSGTSPTDTQYF. DNA of the CDR3: TGTGCCAGTTCTTCCGGGACTAGCCCCACAGATACGCAGTATTTT. This chain connects TRBV2 to TRBJ2-3; 9 bases line up with TRBD2. This CDR3 spans 15 amino acids. With 9 bases clipped from V and 2 bases from J, the junction kept 9 bases outside the gene matches. The germline V gene has CDR1 SNHLY and CDR2 FYNNEI.